The 13 T cell receptor beta chains reported below all come from one sample, sequenced in a study of immune heterogeneity within non-small cell lung tumors. TCR beta CDR3 regions came from multiplex PCR with 32 forward V and 13 reverse J primers. MiXCR, applied by TCRdb to the multiplex PCR reads, yields one record per CDR3 protein. The sample has 2,500 or so distinct CDR3 sequences, roughly 29% seen once. Samples each supplied about 600 ng of bulk tumor genomic DNA as template. Several widely spaced biopsies per primary tumor were taken during surgery. The study cohort was described as untreated, and its members had newly diagnosed non-small cell lung cancer. They went on to have curative surgery. Input material: lung tumor tissue. The source of these receptors is a middle-aged man with non-small cell lung cancer.

Relative to its sample, this clonotype is medium-sized. The chain employs TRBV4-2 and TRBJ1-1; D is ambiguous. Looked up from germline, CDR1 is LGHNA and CDR2 is YNFKEQ. The CDR3 is 15 residues long. Trimming removed 3 bases from V and 0 bases from J, with 11 bases in between. The CDR3 DNA reads as TGTGCCAGCAGCCAGGCCGCGACATTGAACACTGAAGCTTTCTTT. This sequence encodes CASSQAATLNTEAFF.

By its share, this clonotype is medium-sized. This chain uses TRBV18 with TRBJ2-7, with TRBD2 as a possible D gene (6 bases). The germline gives CDR1 KGHSH, CDR2 LQKENI. Trimming removed 6 bases at V and 2 bases at J, with 11 bases between. CDR3 length: 13 amino acids. CDR3 residues: CASSHGGAYEQYF. The CDR3 DNA sequence: TGTGCCAGCTCCCACGGGGGAGCCTACGAGCAGTACTTC.

This clonotype was detected only once. With a much larger clone just one base away, this may be a read error. The rearrangement links TRBV29-1 to TRBJ1-1, with D perhaps matching TRBD1 (5 bases). This CDR3 is built from 13 residues. From germline, CDR1 is SQVTM and CDR2 ANQGSEA. Trimming took off 6 bases at V and 4 bases at J, with 15 bases between the two ends. CDR3 DNA sequence: TGCAGCGTCCTACACGGGGCAAGCACTGAAGCTTTCTTT. As protein: CSVLHGASTEAFF.

Points on this clonotype: A much larger clone lies one base from this, so it may be a read error. The chain recombines TRBV6-2 or TRBV6-3 with TRBJ1-5; 10 bases align to TRBD1. The CDR3 has 16 amino acids. CDR1 MNHEY and CDR2 SVGEGT come from the germline V gene. The CDR3 spells CASGSGTGANNQTQHF. CDR3 coding DNA: TGTGCCAGCGGCTCCGGGACAGGGGCGAACAATCAGACCCAGCATTTT.

This clonotype is categorized as large. CDR3 bases: TGTGCCAGCTCACCGGCCCCCTACGAGCAGTACTTC. Amino acids: CASSPAPYEQYF. The chain couples TRBV18 to TRBJ2-7, with unresolved D. Looked up from germline, CDR1 is KGHSH and CDR2 is LQKENI. The CDR3 runs to 12 residues. V lost 3 bases and J lost 2, with 5 bases in between.

At least ten counts were recorded for this clonotype. This chain joins TRBV7-9 and TRBJ1-3; TRBD1 might be the D (5 bases). V lost 1 base and J 7 bases, leaving 8 bases between the germline ends. The CDR3 spans 13 residues. The germline V gene has CDR1 SEHNR and CDR2 FQNEAQ (reference sequence). The CDR3 loop is CASSLDRLNTIYF. CDR3 nucleotides: TGTGCCAGCAGCTTAGACAGGCTGAACACCATATATTTT.

A few counts support this clonotype. The junction does not match germline at one end; this may be a read error. The chain joins TRBV5-5 to TRBJ2-1, with D tentatively TRBD1 or TRBD2 (6 bases each). This CDR3 region has 17 residues. The germline V gene has CDR1 SGHKS and CDR2 YYEKEE (reference sequence). In DNA, the CDR3 is TGTGCCAGCAGCCAGAAGGTGCTGGGGGCGGGATACAATGAGCAGTTCTTT. Protein sequence: CASSQKVLGAGYNEQFF.

This clonotype is termed medium-sized. The chain uses TRBV11-1 and TRBJ2-2, with unresolved D. CDR1 is SGHAT, CDR2 FQDESV, per germline (reference sequence). Trimming stripped 4 bases from V and 4 bases from J, with 16 bases between. The CDR3 is 16 residues long. The CDR3 nucleotides read TGTGCCAGCAGCTCCGAACGTGGGAAACCCACCGGGGAGCTGTTTTTT. Translated, it gives CASSSERGKPTGELFF.

This clonotype qualifies as medium-sized. The rearrangement uses TRBV28 and TRBJ2-2, with 14 bases fitting TRBD2. Per the germline V gene, CDR1 is MDHEN and CDR2 is SYDVKM. V lost 6 bases, J lost 4 bases, and 4 bases stayed unmatched. The CDR3 covers 16 residues. Here the CDR3 DNA reads TGTGCCAGCAGAAGGGGACTAGCGGGGGCCACCGGGGAGCTGTTTTTT. Its translation is CASRRGLAGATGELFF.

About this clonotype: It may be a read error: a sequence one base away is much more abundant. The J gene is TRBJ2-3, the V gene TRBV20-1, with D maybe TRBD2 (7 bases). CDR3 length equals 14 residues. Looked up from germline, CDR1 is DFQATT and CDR2 is SNEGSKA (reference sequence). CDR3 in DNA: TGCAGTGCTAGATGGCTGGGGGGGGCAGATACGCGGTATTTT. Translated, it gives CSARWLGGADTRYF.

This clonotype was observed once. This may come from a read error, since a much larger clone is one base off. The chain carries TRBV5-1 and TRBJ2-7; weak D call: TRBD1 (6 bases). The CDR3 has 12 residues. The V and J ends lost 10 bases and 3 bases respectively, with 14 bases between them. In germline, CDR1 is SGHRS, CDR2 YFSETQ. CDR3 residues: CAAGESFYEQYF. CDR3 in DNA: TGCGCCGCAGGGGAGTCGTTCTACGAGCAGTACTTC.

Judged by abundance, this clonotype is medium-sized. The rearrangement uses TRBV20-1 and TRBJ2-7; D unresolved. The V and J ends lost 0 bases and 4 bases respectively, with 13 bases between them. This CDR3 comprises 14 residues. Germline CDR1 and CDR2: DFQATT and SNEGSKA (reference sequence). CDR3 sequence reads: CSAREQGRVYEQYF. In DNA form, the CDR3 reads TGCAGTGCTAGAGAACAAGGAAGGGTATACGAGCAGTACTTC.

In this sample, this clonotype is large. The gene calls are TRBV5-5 and TRBJ1-5, with D hard to call. CDR1 and CDR2 from the germline V gene are SGHKS and YYEKEE (reference sequence). Trimming removed 1 base at V and 2 bases at J, with 10 bases between. The CDR3 runs 15 residues. The CDR3 sequence: CASSLRLAGNQPQHF. Written as DNA, the CDR3 is TGTGCCAGCAGCTTGCGGTTGGCAGGCAATCAGCCCCAGCATTTT.